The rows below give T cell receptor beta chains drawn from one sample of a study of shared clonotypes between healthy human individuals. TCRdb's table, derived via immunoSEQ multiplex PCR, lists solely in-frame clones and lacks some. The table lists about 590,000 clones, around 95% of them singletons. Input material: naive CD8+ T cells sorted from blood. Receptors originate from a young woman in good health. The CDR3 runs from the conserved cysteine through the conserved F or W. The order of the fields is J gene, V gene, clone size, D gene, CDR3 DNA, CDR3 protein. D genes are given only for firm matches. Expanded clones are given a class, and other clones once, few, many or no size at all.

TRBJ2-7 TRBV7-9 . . TGTGCCAGCAGCGGCCGGAGATCCTACGAGCAGTACTTC CASSGRRSYEQYF
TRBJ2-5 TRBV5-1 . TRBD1 TGCGCCAGCAGCGTAGGTTTACAGGGGGACCAAGAGACCCAGTACTTC CASSVGLQGDQETQYF
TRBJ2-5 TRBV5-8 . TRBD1 TGTGCCAGCAGCCCGAGGGACAGGGTCAGCGAGACCCAGTACTTC CASSPRDRVSETQYF
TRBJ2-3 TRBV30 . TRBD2 TGTGCCTGGAGTGCCTCGGGGGACTACCTTTACACAGATACGCAGTATTTT CAWSASGDYLYTDTQYF
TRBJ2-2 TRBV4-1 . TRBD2 TGCGCCAGCAGCCCTTTTGACGGGAGGGCCGGCACCGGGGAGCTGTTTTTT CASSPFDGRAGTGELFF
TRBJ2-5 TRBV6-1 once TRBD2 TGTGCCAGCAGTGAATGGCTAGCGGGACGACAAGAGACCCAGTACTTC CASSEWLAGRQETQYF
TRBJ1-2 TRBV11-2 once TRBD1 TGTGCCAGCAGCTTAGGACGGGACAGGGGTTATGGCTACACCTTC CASSLGRDRGYGYTF
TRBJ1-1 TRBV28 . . TGTGCCAGCAGTAATCTCCGGGAGAACACTGAAGCTTTCTTT CASSNLRENTEAFF
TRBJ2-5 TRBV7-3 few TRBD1 TGTGCCAGCAGCCCGACAGGGGGAGTGCCGGGAGAGACCCAGTACTTC CASSPTGGVPGETQYF
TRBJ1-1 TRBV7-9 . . TGTGCCAGCAGCTTAGCCAAGACGACTCGAGGGGACACTGAAGCTTTCTTT CASSLAKTTRGDTEAFF
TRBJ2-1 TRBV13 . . TGTGCCAGCAGCTTAGGTTGGGGGGAGCAGTTCTTC CASSLGWGEQFF
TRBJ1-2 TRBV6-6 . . TGTGCCAGCAGTCTTACCCGGCAGGGCAACGGCTACACCTTC CASSLTRQGNGYTF
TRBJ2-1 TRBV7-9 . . TGTGCCAGCAACCCGGGCGGGGCCCATGAGCAGTTCTTC CASNPGGAHEQFF
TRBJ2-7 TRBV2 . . TGTGCCAGCAGGGCCCGGTATTTCTCCTACGAGCAGTACTTC CASRARYFSYEQYF
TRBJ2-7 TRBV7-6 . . TGTGCCAGCAGCTTAGGGCCCTGGGCAAACCCTGGGTCCTACGAGCAGTACTTC CASSLGPWANPGSYEQYF
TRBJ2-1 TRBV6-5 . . TGTGCCAGCAGATCATACAATGAGCAGTTCTTC CASRSYNEQFF
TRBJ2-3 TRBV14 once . TGTGCCAGCAGCCCGCTCAAGGCTAGCGAAGCAGATACGCAGTATTTT CASSPLKASEADTQYF
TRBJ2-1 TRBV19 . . TGTGCCAGTAGTATATTACAGAGCTCCTACAATGAGCAGTTCTTC CASSILQSSYNEQFF
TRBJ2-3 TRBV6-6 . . TGTGCCAGCAGGCCGGACCCAGATACGCAGTATTTT CASRPDPDTQYF
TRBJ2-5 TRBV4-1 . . TGCGCCAGCAGCCCCTCAGGGGTACAAGAGACCCAGTACTTC CASSPSGVQETQYF
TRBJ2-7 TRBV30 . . TGTGCCTGGAATTTGGGGGCCTACGAGCAGTACTTC CAWNLGAYEQYF
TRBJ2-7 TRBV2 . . TGTGCCAGCAGTGAACCCGACAGCTACGAGCAGTACTTC CASSEPDSYEQYF
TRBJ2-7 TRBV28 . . TGTGCCAGCAGTTCTGGGGACACCACTACGGAGCAGTACTTC CASSSGDTTTEQYF
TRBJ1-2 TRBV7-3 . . TGTGCCAGCAGCTCCCTGGGGGGCGATGGCTACACCTTC CASSSLGGDGYTF
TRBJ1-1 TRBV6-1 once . TGTGCCTTAGAGCCTTGGAACACTGAAGCTTTCTTT CALEPWNTEAFF
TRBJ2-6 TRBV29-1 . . TGCAGCGTTGGGGGTGGGGCCGGGGCCAACGTCCTGACTTTC CSVGGGAGANVLTF